One sample yielded the 5 T cell receptor beta chains listed below, sequenced in a study of cytomegalovirus exposure and HLA in healthy donors (TCRdb year 2017). The library was prepared using the immunoSEQ multiplex PCR assay. TCRdb carries this immuneACCESS record with in-frame sequences only. Its versions omit some clonotypes, under half of them owing to an unresolved V gene in the studies checked, with the rest unexplained. The sample profile shows roughly 270,000 clones; 88% of them were found once. The top ten clonotypes cover approximately 0.95% of the sample. Sequenced: PBMCs. The receptors come from a woman between 18 and 30 years old in good health and CMV-seronegative.

The chain recombines TRBV28 with TRBJ1-4, with 7 bases aligning to TRBD1. The CDR3 covers 13 residues. Looked up from germline, CDR1 is MDHEN and CDR2 is SYDVKM. V trimming: 7 bases; J trimming: 7 bases; junction bases outside the gene matches: 6. The CDR3 sequence is CASNRGRIEKLFF. The CDR3 bases are TGTGCCAGCAACAGGGGCCGAATTGAAAAACTGTTTTTT.

The rearrangement links TRBV9 to TRBJ2-7; 11 bases map to TRBD2. The V gene end was trimmed by 5 bases and the J gene end by 2 bases; junction bases not matched to a gene: 9. Germline V gives CDR1 SGDLS, CDR2 YYNGEE. The CDR3 consists of 16 residues. CDR3: CASSQGTSGSTYEQYF. In nucleotides, the CDR3 is TGTGCCAGCAGTCAAGGTACTAGCGGGAGCACCTACGAGCAGTACTTC.

This chain links TRBV28 with TRBJ1-2, with 7 nucleotides matching TRBD1. The CDR3 has 14 amino acids. Germline CDR1 MDHEN, CDR2 SYDVKM. The junction had 7 bases not matched to a gene; V was cut back by 4 bases and J by 5 bases. CDR3 sequence reads: CASSSTDREYGYTF. The CDR3 region has the DNA TGTGCCAGCAGTTCGACCGACAGGGAATATGGCTACACCTTC.

The chain carries TRBV7-2 and TRBJ2-7; 7 bases line up with TRBD2. V was pared by 1 base and J by 2 bases, with 5 bases of the junction left unmatched. The length of the CDR3 is 15 residues. CDR1 and CDR2 from the germline V gene are SGHTA and FQGNSA. Here the CDR3 DNA reads TGTGCCAGCAGCTTAGGAAGCGGGATCCCCTACGAGCAGTACTTC. As protein: CASSLGSGIPYEQYF. The whole variable domain, remainder taken from reference TRBV7-2 and TRBJ2-7, is GAGVSQSPSNKVTEKGKDVELRCDPISGHTALYWYRQSLGQGLEFLIYFQGNSAPDKSGLPSDRFSAERTGGSVSTLTIQRTQQEDSAVYLCASSLGSGIPYEQYFGPGTRLTVT.

The chain recombines TRBV27 with TRBJ1-6; D is uncertain. This CDR3 is 15 amino acids long. The V and J ends lost 8 bases and 0 bases respectively, with 11 bases between them. The V gene's germline CDR1 is MNHEY and CDR2 SMNVEV (reference sequence). This chain's CDR3 is CASGSGSSYNSPLHF. For the CDR3, the DNA is TGTGCCAGCGGGTCCGGGAGCTCCTATAATTCACCCCTCCACTTT.